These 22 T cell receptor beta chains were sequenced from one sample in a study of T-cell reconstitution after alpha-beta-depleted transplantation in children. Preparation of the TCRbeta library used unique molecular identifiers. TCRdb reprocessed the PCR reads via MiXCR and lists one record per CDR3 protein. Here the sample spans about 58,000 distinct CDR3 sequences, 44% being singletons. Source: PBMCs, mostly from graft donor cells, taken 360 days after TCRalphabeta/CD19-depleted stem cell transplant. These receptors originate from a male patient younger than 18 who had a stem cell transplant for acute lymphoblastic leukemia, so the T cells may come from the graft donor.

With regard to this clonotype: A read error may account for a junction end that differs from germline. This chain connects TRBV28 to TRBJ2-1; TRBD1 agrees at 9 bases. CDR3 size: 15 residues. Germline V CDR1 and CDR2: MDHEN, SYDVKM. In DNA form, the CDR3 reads TGTGCCAGCAGTACACCGGGACAGGGTTACAGTGAGCAGTTCTTC. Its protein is CASSTPGQGYSEQFF.

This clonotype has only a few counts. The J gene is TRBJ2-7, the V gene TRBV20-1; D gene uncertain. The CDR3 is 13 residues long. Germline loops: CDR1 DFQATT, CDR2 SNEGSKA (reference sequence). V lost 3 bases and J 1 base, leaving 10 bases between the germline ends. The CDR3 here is CSARGKGSYEQYF. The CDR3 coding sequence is TGCAGTGCTAGGGGGAAAGGATCCTACGAGCAGTACTTC.

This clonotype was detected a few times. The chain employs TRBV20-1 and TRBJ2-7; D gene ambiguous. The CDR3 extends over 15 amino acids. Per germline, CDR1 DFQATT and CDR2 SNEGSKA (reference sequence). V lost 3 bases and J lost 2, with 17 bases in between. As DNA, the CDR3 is TGCAGTGCTAGCCCTCGGTTGGGGTATCCCTACGAGCAGTACTTC. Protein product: CSASPRLGYPYEQYF.

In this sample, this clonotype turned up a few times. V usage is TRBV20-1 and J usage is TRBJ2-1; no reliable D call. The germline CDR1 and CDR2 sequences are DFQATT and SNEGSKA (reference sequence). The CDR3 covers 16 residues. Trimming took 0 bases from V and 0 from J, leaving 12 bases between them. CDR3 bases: TGCAGTGCTAGAGACTTACAGCCCCGCTCCTACAATGAGCAGTTCTTC. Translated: CSARDLQPRSYNEQFF.

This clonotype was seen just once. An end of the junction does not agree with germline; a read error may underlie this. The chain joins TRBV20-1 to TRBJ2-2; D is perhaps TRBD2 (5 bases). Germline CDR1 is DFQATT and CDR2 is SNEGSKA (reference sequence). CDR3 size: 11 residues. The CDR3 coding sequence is TGCAGTGCTAGAGAAACCGGGGAGCTGTTGTTT. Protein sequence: CSARETGELLF.

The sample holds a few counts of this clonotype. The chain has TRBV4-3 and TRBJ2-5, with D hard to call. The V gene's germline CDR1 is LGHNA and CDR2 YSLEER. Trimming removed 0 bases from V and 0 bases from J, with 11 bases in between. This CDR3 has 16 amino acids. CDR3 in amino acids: CASSQERTEYQETQYF. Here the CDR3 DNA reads TGCGCCAGCAGCCAAGAGAGGACCGAGTACCAAGAGACCCAGTACTTC.

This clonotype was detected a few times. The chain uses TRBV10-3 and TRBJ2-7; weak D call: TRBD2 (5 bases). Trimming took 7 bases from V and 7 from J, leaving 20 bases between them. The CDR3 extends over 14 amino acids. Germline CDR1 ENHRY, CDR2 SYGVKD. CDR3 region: CAITRAVLGEEQYF. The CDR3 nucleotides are TGTGCCATCACCCGAGCCGTGTTGGGAGAGGAGCAGTACTTC.

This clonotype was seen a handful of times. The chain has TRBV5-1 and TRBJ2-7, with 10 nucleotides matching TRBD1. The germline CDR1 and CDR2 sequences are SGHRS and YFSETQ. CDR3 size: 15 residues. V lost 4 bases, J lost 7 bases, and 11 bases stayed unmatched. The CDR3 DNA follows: TGCGCCAGCAGCGAGTACGGGACAGGGGAGGAGGAGCAGTACTTC. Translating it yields CASSEYGTGEEEQYF.

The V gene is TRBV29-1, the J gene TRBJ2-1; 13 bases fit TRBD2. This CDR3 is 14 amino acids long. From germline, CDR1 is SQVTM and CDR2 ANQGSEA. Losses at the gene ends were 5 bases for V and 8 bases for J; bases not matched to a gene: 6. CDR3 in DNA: TGCAGCGTTATTACTAGCGGGGGGGCCCATGAGCAGTTCTTC. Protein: CSVITSGGAHEQFF.

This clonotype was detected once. This CDR3 reads CASSGRSVGPRRQFF. The CDR3 DNA reads TGTGCCAGCAGCGGTAGATCGGTGGGACCCCGAAGGCAGTTCTTC. This rearrangement joins TRBV9 to TRBJ2-1; either TRBD1 or TRBD2 may fit D (5 bases each). The CDR3 loop spans 15 amino acids. Trimming removed 3 bases at V and 12 bases at J, with 22 bases between. Germline CDR1 and CDR2: SGDLS and YYNGEE.

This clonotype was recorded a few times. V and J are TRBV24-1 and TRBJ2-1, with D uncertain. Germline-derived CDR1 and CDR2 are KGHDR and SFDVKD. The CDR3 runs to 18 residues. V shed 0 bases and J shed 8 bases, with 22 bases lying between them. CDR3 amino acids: CATSDLLSGNKKNDEQFF. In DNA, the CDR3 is TGTGCCACCAGTGATTTGCTATCCGGCAATAAGAAAAACGATGAGCAGTTCTTC.

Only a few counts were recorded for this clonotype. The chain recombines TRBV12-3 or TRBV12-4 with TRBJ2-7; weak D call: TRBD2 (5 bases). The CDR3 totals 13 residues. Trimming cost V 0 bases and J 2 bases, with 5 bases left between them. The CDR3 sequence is CASSLAGTYEQYF. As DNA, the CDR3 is TGTGCCAGCAGTTTAGCCGGGACCTACGAGCAGTACTTC.

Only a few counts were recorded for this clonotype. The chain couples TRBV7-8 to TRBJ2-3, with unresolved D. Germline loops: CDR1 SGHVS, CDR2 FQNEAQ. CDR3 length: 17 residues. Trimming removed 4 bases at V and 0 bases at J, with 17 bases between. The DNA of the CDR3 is TGTGCCAGCAGCTCGCCTAGTGATATGTCTAGCACAGATACGCAGTATTTT. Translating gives CASSSPSDMSSTDTQYF.

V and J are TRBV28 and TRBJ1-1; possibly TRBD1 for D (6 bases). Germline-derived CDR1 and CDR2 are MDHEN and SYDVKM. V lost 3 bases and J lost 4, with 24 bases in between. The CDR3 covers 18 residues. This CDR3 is CASSFGEARGLWGTEAFF. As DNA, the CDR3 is TGTGCCAGCAGTTTTGGCGAGGCCAGGGGACTTTGGGGCACTGAAGCTTTCTTT. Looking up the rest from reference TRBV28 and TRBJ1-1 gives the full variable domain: DVKVTQSSRYLVKRTGEKVFLECVQDMDHENMFWYRQDPGLGLRLIYFSYDVKMKEKGDIPEGYSVSREKKERFSLILESASTNQTSMYLCASSFGEARGLWGTEAFFGQGTRLTVV.

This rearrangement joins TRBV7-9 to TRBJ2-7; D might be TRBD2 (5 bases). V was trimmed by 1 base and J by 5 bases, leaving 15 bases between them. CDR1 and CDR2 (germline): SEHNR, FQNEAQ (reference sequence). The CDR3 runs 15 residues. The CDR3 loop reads CASSLGGQRVHEQYF. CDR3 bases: TGTGCCAGCAGCTTAGGTGGGCAGAGGGTTCACGAGCAGTACTTC.

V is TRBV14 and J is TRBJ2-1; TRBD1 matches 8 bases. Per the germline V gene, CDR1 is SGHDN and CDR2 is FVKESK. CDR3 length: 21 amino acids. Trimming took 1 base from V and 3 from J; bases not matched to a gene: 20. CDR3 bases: TGTGCCAGCAGCCAAGGATGGGAGAGATTTAGGACAGGGATATTCTACAATGAGCAGTTCTTC. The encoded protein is CASSQGWERFRTGIFYNEQFF.

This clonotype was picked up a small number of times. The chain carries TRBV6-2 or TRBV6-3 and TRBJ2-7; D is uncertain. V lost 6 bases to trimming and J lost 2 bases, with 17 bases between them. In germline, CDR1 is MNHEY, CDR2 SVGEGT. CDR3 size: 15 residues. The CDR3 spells CASRSLFRNTYEQYF. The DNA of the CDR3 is TGTGCCAGCAGATCACTCTTTAGGAACACCTACGAGCAGTACTTC.

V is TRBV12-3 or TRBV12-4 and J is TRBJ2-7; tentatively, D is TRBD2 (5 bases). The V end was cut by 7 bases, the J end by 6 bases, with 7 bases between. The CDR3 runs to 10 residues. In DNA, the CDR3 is TGTGCCAGCAAACGGGGCGAGCAGTACTTC. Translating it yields CASKRGEQYF.

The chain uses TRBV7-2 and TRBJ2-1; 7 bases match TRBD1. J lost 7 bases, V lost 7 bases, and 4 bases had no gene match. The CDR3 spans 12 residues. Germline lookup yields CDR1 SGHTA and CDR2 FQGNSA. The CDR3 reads CASNRQGNEQFF. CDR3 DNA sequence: TGTGCCAGCAATAGACAGGGAAATGAGCAGTTCTTC.

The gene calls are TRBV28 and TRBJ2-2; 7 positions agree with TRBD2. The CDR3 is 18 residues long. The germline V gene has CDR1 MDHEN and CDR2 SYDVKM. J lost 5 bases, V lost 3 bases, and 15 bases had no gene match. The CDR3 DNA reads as TGTGCCAGCAGTTTGTATATGGCGAATAGCGGGTTGACCGGGGAGCTGTTTTTT. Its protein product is CASSLYMANSGLTGELFF.

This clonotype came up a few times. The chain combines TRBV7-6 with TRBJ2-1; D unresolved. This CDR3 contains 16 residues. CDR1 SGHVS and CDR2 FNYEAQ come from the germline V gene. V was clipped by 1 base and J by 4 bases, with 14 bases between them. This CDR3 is CASSLVGGDNYNEQFF. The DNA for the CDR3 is TGTGCCAGCAGCTTAGTTGGCGGCGACAATTACAATGAGCAGTTCTTC.

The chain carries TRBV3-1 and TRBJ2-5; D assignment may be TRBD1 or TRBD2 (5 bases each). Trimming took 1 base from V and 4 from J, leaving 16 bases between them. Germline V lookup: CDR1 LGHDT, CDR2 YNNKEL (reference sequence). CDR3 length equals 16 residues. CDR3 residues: CASSQGQGEDGETQYF. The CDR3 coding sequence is TGTGCCAGCAGCCAAGGGCAGGGAGAGGATGGAGAGACCCAGTACTTC.